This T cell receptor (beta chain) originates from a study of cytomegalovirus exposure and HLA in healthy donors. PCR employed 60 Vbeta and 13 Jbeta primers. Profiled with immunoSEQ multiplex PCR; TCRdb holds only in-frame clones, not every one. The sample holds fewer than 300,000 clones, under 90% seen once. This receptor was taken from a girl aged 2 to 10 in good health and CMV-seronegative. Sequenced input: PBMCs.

CDR3 nucleotide sequence: TGTGCCAGCAGGGCCCCGGGACAGGGGGCTCGCTCTGGGGCCAACGTCCTGACTTTC. Its protein is CASRAPGQGARSGANVLTF. The rearrangement joins TRBV5-6 to TRBJ2-6; TRBD1 agrees at 12 bases. The germline V gene has CDR1 SGHDT and CDR2 YYEEEE. After removal of 5 bases from V and 0 bases from J, the junction contained 9 bases not matched to a gene. The CDR3 runs to 19 residues.